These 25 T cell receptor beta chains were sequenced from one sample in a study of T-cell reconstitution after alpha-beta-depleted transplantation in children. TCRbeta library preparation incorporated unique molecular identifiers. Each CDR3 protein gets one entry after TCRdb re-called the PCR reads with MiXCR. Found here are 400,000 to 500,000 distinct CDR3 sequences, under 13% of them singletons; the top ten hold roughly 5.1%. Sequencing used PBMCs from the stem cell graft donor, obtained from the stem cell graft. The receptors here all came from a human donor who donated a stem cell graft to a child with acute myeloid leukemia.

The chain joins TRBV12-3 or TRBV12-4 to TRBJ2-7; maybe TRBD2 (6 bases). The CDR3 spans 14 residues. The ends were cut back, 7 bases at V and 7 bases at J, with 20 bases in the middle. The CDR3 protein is CASTPRRDLEEQYF. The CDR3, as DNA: TGTGCCAGCACCCCAAGGCGGGATCTTGAAGAGCAGTACTTC.

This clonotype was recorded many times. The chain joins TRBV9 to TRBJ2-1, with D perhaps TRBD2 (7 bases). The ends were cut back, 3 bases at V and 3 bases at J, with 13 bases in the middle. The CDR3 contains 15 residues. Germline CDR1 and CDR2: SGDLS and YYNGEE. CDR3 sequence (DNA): TGTGCCAGCAGCGGAGGGGGACTATACTACAATGAGCAGTTCTTC. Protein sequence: CASSGGGLYYNEQFF.

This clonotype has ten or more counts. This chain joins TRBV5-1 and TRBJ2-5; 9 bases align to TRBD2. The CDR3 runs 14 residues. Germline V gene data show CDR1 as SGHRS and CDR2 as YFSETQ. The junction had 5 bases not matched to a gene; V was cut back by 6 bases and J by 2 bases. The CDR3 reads CASTIAGAQETQYF. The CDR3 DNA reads TGCGCCAGCACGATAGCGGGGGCACAAGAGACCCAGTACTTC.

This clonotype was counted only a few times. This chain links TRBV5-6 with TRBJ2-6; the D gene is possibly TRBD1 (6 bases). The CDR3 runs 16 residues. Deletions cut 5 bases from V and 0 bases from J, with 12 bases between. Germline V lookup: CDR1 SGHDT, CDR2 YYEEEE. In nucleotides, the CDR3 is TGTGCCAGCAGTTACTTACAGGGCTCTGGGGCCAACGTCCTGACTTTC. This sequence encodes CASSYLQGSGANVLTF.

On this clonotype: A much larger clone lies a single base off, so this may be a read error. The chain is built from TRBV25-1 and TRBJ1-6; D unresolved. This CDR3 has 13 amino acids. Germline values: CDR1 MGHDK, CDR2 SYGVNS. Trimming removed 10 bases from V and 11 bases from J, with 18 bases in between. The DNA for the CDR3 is TGTGCCACCCAAATGATCCCCAATCCACCCCTCCACTTT. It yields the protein CATQMIPNPPLHF. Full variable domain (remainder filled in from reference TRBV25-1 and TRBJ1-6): EADIYQTPRYLVIGTGKKITLECSQTMGHDKMYWYQQDPGMELHLIHYSYGVNSTEKGDLSSESTVSRIRTEHFPLTLESARPSHTSQYLCATQMIPNPPLHFGNGTRLTVT.

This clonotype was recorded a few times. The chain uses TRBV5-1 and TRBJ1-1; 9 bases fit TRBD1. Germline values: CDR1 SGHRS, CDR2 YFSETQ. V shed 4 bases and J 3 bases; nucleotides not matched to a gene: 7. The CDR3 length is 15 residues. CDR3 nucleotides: TGCGCCAGCAGCATCGGGACAGGGCCCTACACTGAAGCTTTCTTT. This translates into CASSIGTGPYTEAFF.

The CDR3 spells CASSKGLPPYNEQFF. CDR3 DNA sequence: TGTGCCAGCAGTAAGGGACTTCCGCCTTACAATGAGCAGTTCTTC. V usage is TRBV27 and J usage is TRBJ2-1; D may be TRBD2 (6 bases). The CDR3 consists of 15 residues. Germline loops: CDR1 MNHEY, CDR2 SMNVEV (reference sequence). The V end lost 5 bases, the J end lost 4 bases, and 15 bases lay between the germline ends.

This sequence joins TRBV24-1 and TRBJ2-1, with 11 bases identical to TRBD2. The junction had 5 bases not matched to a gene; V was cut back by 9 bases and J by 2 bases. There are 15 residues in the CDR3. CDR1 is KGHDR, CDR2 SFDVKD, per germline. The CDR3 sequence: CATHPGLAAYNEQFF. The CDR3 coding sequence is TGTGCCACCCATCCGGGACTAGCGGCCTACAATGAGCAGTTCTTC.

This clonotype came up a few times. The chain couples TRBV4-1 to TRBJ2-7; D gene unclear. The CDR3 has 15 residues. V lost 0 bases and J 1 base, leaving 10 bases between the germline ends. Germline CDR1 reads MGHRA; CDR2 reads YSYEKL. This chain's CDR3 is CASSQEGLSSYEQYF. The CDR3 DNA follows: TGCGCCAGCAGCCAAGAAGGGTTGTCTTCCTACGAGCAGTACTTC.

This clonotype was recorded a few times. Written as DNA, the CDR3 is TGTGCTAGTGGTTTTGATCCGCTGAAGGCGGGGGGTAGCTCCTACAATGAGCAGTTCTTC. Its translation: CASGFDPLKAGGSSYNEQFF. The rearrangement links TRBV12-5 to TRBJ2-1; 8 bases are shared with TRBD2. The V and J ends lost 3 bases and 0 bases, in that order; junction bases with no gene match: 16. Germline V gene sequence: CDR1 LGHNT, CDR2 FRNRAP. The CDR3 has 20 residues.

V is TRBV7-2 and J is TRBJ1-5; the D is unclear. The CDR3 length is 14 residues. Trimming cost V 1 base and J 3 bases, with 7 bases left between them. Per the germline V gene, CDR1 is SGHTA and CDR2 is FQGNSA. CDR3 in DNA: TGTGCCAGCAGCTTAGAAACGGTCAATCAGCCCCAGCATTTT. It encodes CASSLETVNQPQHF.

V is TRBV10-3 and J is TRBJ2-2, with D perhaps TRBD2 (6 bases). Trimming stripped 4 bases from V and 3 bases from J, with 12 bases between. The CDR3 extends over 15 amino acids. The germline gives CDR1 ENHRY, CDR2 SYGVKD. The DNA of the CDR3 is TGTGCCATCAGTGGCACGGGAGTGTACACCGGGGAGCTGTTTTTT. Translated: CAISGTGVYTGELFF.

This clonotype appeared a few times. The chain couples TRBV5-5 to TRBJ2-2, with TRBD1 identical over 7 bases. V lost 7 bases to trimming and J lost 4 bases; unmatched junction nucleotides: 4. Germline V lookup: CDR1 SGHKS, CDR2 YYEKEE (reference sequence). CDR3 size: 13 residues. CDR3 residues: CASRTGVTGELFF. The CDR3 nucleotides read TGTGCCAGCCGAACAGGGGTCACCGGGGAGCTGTTTTTT.

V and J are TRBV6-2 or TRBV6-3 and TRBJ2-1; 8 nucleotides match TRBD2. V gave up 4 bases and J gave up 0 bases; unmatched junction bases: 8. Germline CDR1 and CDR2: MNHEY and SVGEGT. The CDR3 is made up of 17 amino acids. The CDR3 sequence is CASSFNLSGSSYNEQFF. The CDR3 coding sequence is TGTGCCAGCAGTTTCAACCTCAGCGGGAGCTCCTACAATGAGCAGTTCTTC.

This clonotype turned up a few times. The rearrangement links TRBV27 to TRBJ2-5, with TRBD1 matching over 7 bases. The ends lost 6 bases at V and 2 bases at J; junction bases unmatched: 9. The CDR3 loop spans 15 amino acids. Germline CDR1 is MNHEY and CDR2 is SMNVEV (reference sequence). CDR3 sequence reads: CASSTKQGSQETQYF. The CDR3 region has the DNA TGTGCCAGCAGCACTAAACAGGGGAGTCAAGAGACCCAGTACTTC.

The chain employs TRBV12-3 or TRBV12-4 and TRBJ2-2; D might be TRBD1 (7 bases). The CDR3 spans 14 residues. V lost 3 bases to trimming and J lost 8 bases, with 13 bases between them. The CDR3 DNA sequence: TGTGCCAGCAGTTTCGGCAGGGGGGCGGGGGAGCTGTTTTTT. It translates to CASSFGRGAGELFF.

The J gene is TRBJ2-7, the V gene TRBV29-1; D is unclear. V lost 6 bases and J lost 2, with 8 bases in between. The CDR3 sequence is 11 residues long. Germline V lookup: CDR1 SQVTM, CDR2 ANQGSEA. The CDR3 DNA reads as TGCAGCGTGGCGGACGCCTACGAGCAGTACGTC. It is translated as CSVADAYEQYV.

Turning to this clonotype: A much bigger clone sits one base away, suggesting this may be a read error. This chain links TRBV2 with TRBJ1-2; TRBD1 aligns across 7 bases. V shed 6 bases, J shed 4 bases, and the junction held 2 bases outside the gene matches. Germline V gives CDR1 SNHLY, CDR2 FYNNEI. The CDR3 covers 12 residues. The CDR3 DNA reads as TGTGCCAGCAGCGGACAGGTCTATGGCTACACCTTC. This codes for CASSGQVYGYTF.

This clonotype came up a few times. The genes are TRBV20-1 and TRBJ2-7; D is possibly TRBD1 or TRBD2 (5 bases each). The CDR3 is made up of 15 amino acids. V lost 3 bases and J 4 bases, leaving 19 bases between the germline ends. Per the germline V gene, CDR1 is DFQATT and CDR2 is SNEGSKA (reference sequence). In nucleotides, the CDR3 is TGCAGTGCTAGTGCCGGTATCCGTGGGGGTTACGAGCAGTACTTC. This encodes CSASAGIRGGYEQYF.

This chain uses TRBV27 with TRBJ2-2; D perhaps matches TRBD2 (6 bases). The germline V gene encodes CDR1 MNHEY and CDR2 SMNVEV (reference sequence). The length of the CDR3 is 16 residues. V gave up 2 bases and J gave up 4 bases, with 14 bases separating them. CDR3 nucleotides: TGTGCCAGCAGTTTAAGTCTAGCGTTATCCACCGGGGAGCTGTTTTTT. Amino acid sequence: CASSLSLALSTGELFF.

In DNA form, the CDR3 reads TGTGCCACCAGTGATCACAGGGCAGATACGCAGTATTTT. Its protein is CATSDHRADTQYF. The chain has TRBV24-1 and TRBJ2-3; a possible D gene is TRBD1 (6 bases). The CDR3 is 13 amino acids. Germline V gene sequence: CDR1 KGHDR, CDR2 SFDVKD. Trimming left V 3 bases short and J 4 bases short, with 7 bases between.

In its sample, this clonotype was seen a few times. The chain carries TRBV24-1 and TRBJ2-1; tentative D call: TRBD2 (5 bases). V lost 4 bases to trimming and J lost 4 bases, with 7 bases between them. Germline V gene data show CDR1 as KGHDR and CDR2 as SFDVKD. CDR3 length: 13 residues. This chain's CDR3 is CATSEPGYNEQFF. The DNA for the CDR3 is TGTGCCACCAGTGAACCGGGGTACAATGAGCAGTTCTTC.

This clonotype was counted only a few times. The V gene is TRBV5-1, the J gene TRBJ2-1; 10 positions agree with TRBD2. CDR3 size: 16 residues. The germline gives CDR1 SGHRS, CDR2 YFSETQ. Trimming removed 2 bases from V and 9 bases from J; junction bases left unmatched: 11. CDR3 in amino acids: CASSFPAGGLSGEQFF. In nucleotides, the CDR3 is TGCGCCAGCAGCTTCCCAGCGGGGGGGCTTTCGGGTGAGCAGTTCTTC. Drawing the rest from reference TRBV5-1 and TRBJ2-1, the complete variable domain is KAGVTQTPRYLIKTRGQQVTLSCSPISGHRSVSWYQQTPGQGLQFLFEYFSETQRNKGNFPGRFSGRQFSNSRSEMNVSTLELGDSALYLCASSFPAGGLSGEQFFGPGTRLTVL.

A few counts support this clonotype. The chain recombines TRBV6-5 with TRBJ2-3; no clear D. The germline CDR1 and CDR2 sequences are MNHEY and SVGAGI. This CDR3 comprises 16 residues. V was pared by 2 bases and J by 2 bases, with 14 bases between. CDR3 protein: CASSYTWPLPTDTQYF. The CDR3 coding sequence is TGTGCCAGCAGTTACACTTGGCCCTTACCCACAGATACGCAGTATTTT.

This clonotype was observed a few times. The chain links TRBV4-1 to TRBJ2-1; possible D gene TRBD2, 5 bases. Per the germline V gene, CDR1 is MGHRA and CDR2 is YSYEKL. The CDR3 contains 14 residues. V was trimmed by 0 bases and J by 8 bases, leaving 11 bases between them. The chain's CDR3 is CASSQDSLADEQFF. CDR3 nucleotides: TGCGCCAGCAGCCAAGATTCTCTAGCCGATGAGCAGTTCTTC.